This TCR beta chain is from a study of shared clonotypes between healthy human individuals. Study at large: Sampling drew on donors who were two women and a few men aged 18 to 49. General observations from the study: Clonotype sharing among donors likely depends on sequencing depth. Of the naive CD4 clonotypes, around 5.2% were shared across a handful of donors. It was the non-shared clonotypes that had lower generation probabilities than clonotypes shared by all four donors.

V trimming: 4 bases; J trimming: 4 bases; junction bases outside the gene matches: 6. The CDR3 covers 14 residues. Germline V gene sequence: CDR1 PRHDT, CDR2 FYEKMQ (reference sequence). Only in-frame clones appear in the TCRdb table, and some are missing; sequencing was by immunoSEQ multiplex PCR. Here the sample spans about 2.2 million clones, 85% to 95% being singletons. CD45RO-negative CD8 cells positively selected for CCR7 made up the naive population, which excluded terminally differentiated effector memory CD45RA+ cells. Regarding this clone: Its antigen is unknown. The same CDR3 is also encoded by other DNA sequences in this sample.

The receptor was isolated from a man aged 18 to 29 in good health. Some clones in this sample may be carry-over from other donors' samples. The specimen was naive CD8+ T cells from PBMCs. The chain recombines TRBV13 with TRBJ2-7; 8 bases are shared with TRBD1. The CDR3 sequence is CASSYGQGGYEQYF. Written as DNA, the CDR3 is TGTGCCAGCAGCTACGGACAGGGAGGATACGAGCAGTACTTC.